This TCR beta chain originates from a study of blood T cell repertoires in COVID-19. Study-wide background: From the United States, Italy and Spain came samples of acute and convalescent COVID-19. From T cells, B-cell-depleted T cells, or PBMCs came the material, which was cDNA or gDNA.

Seattle enrolled patients during active infection and tracked them longitudinally. In the original processing: Reference gene primer amplification yielded estimated nucleated cell counts. Measured with immunoSEQ multiplex PCR; TCRdb has only the in-frame clones, and not every one. Clone size and the V and J calls come from that table; the DNA yielded D and trimming. Seen here are approximately 500,000 clones, about 89% observed once, and the top ten hold around 8%. V lost 3 bases, J lost 8 bases, and 10 bases lay in between. The CDR3 sequence is 13 residues long. Germline V CDR1 and CDR2: SGHDN, FVKESK.

What was sequenced was peripheral blood. This TCR was sampled from a woman in her fifties or sixties with COVID-19, enrolled during active disease. This chain joins TRBV14 and TRBJ1-4; D is perhaps TRBD1 (5 bases). CDR3 in amino acids: CASSQGLGEKLFF. The CDR3 region has the DNA TGTGCCAGCAGCCAGGGGCTCGGGGAAAAACTGTTTTTT.